The 7 T cell receptor beta chains presented below share a single source sample, sequenced in a study of blood T cell repertoires in COVID-19. Profiled with immunoSEQ multiplex PCR; TCRdb holds only in-frame clones, not every one. The profile shows 300,000 to 400,000 clones, approximately 90% of them singletons. Source material: PBMCs or T cells enriched from blood (not recorded which). These receptors originate from a woman in her twenties or thirties who had been exposed to COVID-19.

The chain uses TRBV20-1 and TRBJ2-1; possibly TRBD2 for D (6 bases). With 6 bases removed from V and 4 bases from J, the gap between germline ends came to 7 bases. In germline, CDR1 is DFQATT, CDR2 SNEGSKA (reference sequence). CDR3 size: 11 residues. Here the CDR3 reads CSAGTYNEQFF. The CDR3 DNA sequence: TGCAGTGCGGGGACTTACAATGAGCAGTTCTTC.

CDR3 in amino acids: CASSQVPGDVAQHF. CDR3 in DNA: TGCGCCAGCAGCCAAGTCCCAGGGGACGTCGCCCAGCATTTT. The V and J genes are TRBV4-1 and TRBJ1-5; a weak D match, TRBD1 (6 bases). CDR1 is MGHRA, CDR2 YSYEKL, per germline. V was trimmed by 1 base and J by 11 bases, leaving 15 bases between them. The CDR3 has 14 residues.

The chain couples TRBV7-9 to TRBJ1-5; the match to TRBD1 covers 8 bases. The germline V gene encodes CDR1 SEHNR and CDR2 FQNEAQ (reference sequence). CDR3 length: 17 amino acids. Losses at the gene ends were 3 bases for V and 0 bases for J; bases not matched to a gene: 7. CDR3 residues: CASSLTRGLGSNQPQHF. The CDR3, as DNA: TGTGCCAGCAGCTTGACCAGGGGGCTGGGTAGCAATCAGCCCCAGCATTTT. The full variable domain, in which reference TRBV7-9 and TRBJ1-5 provide the parts outside the CDR3, is DTGVSQNPRHKITKRGQNVTFRCDPISEHNRLYWYRQTLGQGPEFLTYFQNEAQLEKSRLLSDRFSAERPKGSFSTLEIQRTEQGDSAMYLCASSLTRGLGSNQPQHFGDGTRLSIL.

The chain is built from TRBV2 and TRBJ2-5; TRBD1 agrees at 11 bases. The germline CDR1 and CDR2 sequences are SNHLY and FYNNEI. The junction had 11 bases not matched to a gene; V was cut back by 6 bases and J by 5 bases. The CDR3 runs to 16 residues. CDR3 protein: CASRRDRGARRETQYF. For the CDR3, the DNA is TGTGCCAGCAGGCGGGACAGGGGGGCCCGCCGGGAGACCCAGTACTTC.

V usage is TRBV27 and J usage is TRBJ1-1; possibly TRBD1 for D (5 bases). The V gene lost 5 bases and the J gene lost 5 bases, with 15 bases spanning the gap. Germline V gene sequence: CDR1 MNHEY, CDR2 SMNVEV (reference sequence). The CDR3 extends over 14 amino acids. CDR3 sequence (DNA): TGTGCCAGCAGTCCCCTTGACAGCCGAACTGAAGCTTTCTTT. It encodes CASSPLDSRTEAFF.

The chain has TRBV7-8 and TRBJ1-2, with D hard to call. The V gene's germline CDR1 is SGHVS and CDR2 FQNEAQ. The CDR3 has 14 amino acids. The V gene lost 1 base and the J gene lost 6 bases, with 12 bases spanning the gap. CDR3 sequence (DNA): TGTGCCAGCAGCTTAGTTGTGGGCAGAGATGGCTACACCTTC. Protein sequence: CASSLVVGRDGYTF.

Only one count was recorded for this clone. J is TRBJ2-6 and V is TRBV13, with D possibly TRBD1 on 5 matching bases. Germline values: CDR1 PRHDT, CDR2 FYEKMQ (reference sequence). There are 18 residues in the CDR3. Trimming pared 5 bases from V and 0 bases from J, leaving 17 bases between. Here the CDR3 reads CASSTRQSLFSGANVLTF. The CDR3 nucleotides are TGTGCCAGCAGCACAAGACAGTCACTGTTCTCTGGGGCCAACGTCCTGACTTTC.